This T cell receptor beta chain was recorded in a study of identical twins (dated by TCRdb to between 2015 and 2016). For the wider study: TCR alpha and beta repertoires from monozygotic twins, unrelated adults of various ages and cord blood were deep-sequenced to test whether fetal clonotypes persist. To rule out contamination, replicate twin experiments were performed at different times with different library preparation protocols. What the research found in general, with its limitations: Excess twin sharing in beta out-of-frame sequences was weaker because fewer shared sequences lowered the signal-to-noise ratio. Compared with coincidental sharing between unrelated individuals, out-of-frame TCR alpha sequences shared between twins had an excess of sequences with low generation probability. Because the same donors could not be followed over many years, the conclusions depended on cross-sectional statistical analysis. Out-of-frame TCR alpha sharing in monozygotic twins was systematically underestimated by recombination models, whereas sharing between unrelated individuals was in agreement with the recombination models. Zero-insertion analyses could be partly confounded by invariant T cells such as MAIT and iNKT, though diverse VJ usage argued against such confounding for most clonotypes. Abundant cord blood beta clonotypes carried fewer insertions; young adult naive repertoires showed a weaker similar trend, while memory repertoires showed none.

Only healthy Caucasian donors were included. The twin cohort comprised three pairs of female monozygotic twins, all aged roughly 18 to 29 years. CD4+ and CD8+ T cell populations were isolated with positive isolation kits from Invitrogen. This clonotype was seen only a few times. Which antigen it targets is not known. Per-nucleotide qualities are absent, and no much larger clonotype sits a single base away. From the germline V gene (reference sequence), CDR1 is SGHKS and CDR2 is YYEKEE. The CDR3 contains 16 residues, cysteine and phenylalanine counted. Only the CDR3 region is kept as DNA, spanning 48 bases read in frame from base 1. Relative to germline, V is 6 bases shorter and J is 9 bases shorter, with 25 bases between their ends. Libraries were prepared through 5' RACE. Data came from an Illumina HiSeq 2000. Template switching introduced a universal primer binding site; the final cDNA contained a unique molecular identifier, enabling accurate counting of TCR cDNA molecules. First-strand cDNA for TCR alpha and beta chains was synthesized from specific primers in the conserved constant-segment region. To control for contamination, each cDNA library was double barcoded with a SMART-Mk sample barcode plus Illumina barcodes. TruSeq adapter sequences and Illumina sample barcodes were added in two successive PCR steps. The Illumina HiSeq platform was used with custom primers to sequence TCR alpha and beta cDNA libraries. The authors' pipeline ran thus. MiGEC processed the raw reads to extract unique molecular identifiers, while MiXCR was used to determine the CDR3 positions. Recombination models were inferred per individual with the repgenHMM and IGoR tools using an EM algorithm. Shared clonotype analysis was performed with the tcR package in R, normalizing sharing by the product of cloneset sizes. To study raw recombination without the effects of thymic and clonal selection, out-of-frame nonproductive sequences were analyzed. TCRdb ran its own pipeline on the public reads, namely fastp trimming at Q25 and MiXCR clone calling, and kept in-frame beta chains. Each record represents a unique CDR3 protein, reported with the most common genes and DNA among its rows. The V and J calls reflect TCRdb's pipeline rather than the authors' work. Present in this sample are roughly 470,000 distinct CDR3 sequences, roughly an eighth of which were seen just once. 0.98% of the sample rests with the top ten.

These data also featured in a second study, about yellow fever vaccine responses in identical twins. As the second study states: According to the authors, the vaccine-induced T cell response in identical twins seemed to be partly convergent and partly specific to each individual. The study precisely tracked vaccine-responding T cell clones in identical twins.

The chain is made from TRBV5-5 and TRBJ2-1; the D gene is perhaps TRBD2, on 7 matching bases. The sequence was obtained from a woman between 18 and 29 years old in good health. Sequencing used CD4+ T cells sorted from blood. The sequenced DNA: TGTGCCAGCATCACTATCAATGGGGGGGGCCGGGGTGAGCAGTTCTTC. This is translated as CASITINGGGRGEQFF.